This entry lists 5 T cell receptor beta chains sequenced from one sample in a study of CD8 T cells in Susac syndrome (dated by TCRdb to about 2019). Receptor libraries were prepared by the immunoSEQ multiplex PCR assay. RNA was extracted with the RNeasy kit and roughly 0.45 to 1 ug was reverse transcribed using random hexamers. TCRdb cleaned the public reads at Q25 with fastp, built clones with MiXCR and kept in-frame beta chains. When rows share a CDR3 protein, they turn into one entry using the most common DNA and genes. The sample records some 52,000 distinct CDR3 sequences, just over 90% of which are singletons. The ten largest clones take up approximately 0.49% of the sample. Sequences were obtained from CD8+ T cells from PBMCs. These receptors were taken from a human donor with multiple sclerosis.

V usage is TRBV19 and J usage is TRBJ1-2; tentatively, D is TRBD1 (6 bases). Per the germline V gene, CDR1 is LNHDA and CDR2 is SQIVND (reference sequence). The CDR3 totals 13 residues. V gave up 2 bases and J gave up 6 bases, with 10 bases separating them. This chain's CDR3 is CASSIQGSDGYTF. CDR3 DNA sequence: TGTGCCAGTAGTATACAGGGGAGTGATGGCTACACCTTC. Filled out from reference TRBV19 and TRBJ1-2, the complete variable domain reads DGGITQSPKYLFRKEGQNVTLSCEQNLNHDAMYWYRQDPGQGLRLIYYSQIVNDFQKGDIAEGYSVSREKKESFPLTVTSAQKNPTAFYLCASSIQGSDGYTFGSGTRLTVV.

This rearrangement joins TRBV29-1 to TRBJ2-3; D ambiguous. V dropped 7 bases and J dropped 2 bases, with 7 bases sitting between them. This CDR3 spans 11 amino acids. The V gene's germline CDR1 is SQVTM and CDR2 ANQGSEA. CDR3: CSGEATDTQYF. The CDR3 coding sequence is TGCAGCGGCGAAGCCACAGATACGCAGTATTTT.

This chain joins TRBV4-3 and TRBJ2-1; possibly TRBD1 for D (5 bases). Per the germline V gene, CDR1 is LGHNA and CDR2 is YSLEER. V gave up 0 bases and J gave up 1 base, with 7 bases separating them. The CDR3 consists of 15 residues. The CDR3 coding sequence is TGCGCCAGCAGCCAAGACAGGGAATCCTACAATGAGCAGTTCTTC. Its translation is CASSQDRESYNEQFF.

This sequence joins TRBV7-9 and TRBJ1-1; D is unclear. Germline loops: CDR1 SEHNR, CDR2 FQNEAQ (reference sequence). V was shortened by 5 bases and J by 6 bases, with 10 bases between the two germline ends. The CDR3 is 12 residues long. The CDR3 region is CASSLTDAEAFF. CDR3 coding DNA: TGTGCCAGCAGCCTAACGGATGCTGAAGCTTTCTTT.

V is TRBV19 and J is TRBJ1-1, with D possibly being TRBD1 (5 bases). CDR3 length: 17 amino acids. The germline gives CDR1 LNHDA, CDR2 SQIVND (reference sequence). The V end was cut by 0 bases, the J end by 6 bases, with 20 bases between. The DNA for the CDR3 is TGTGCCAGTAGTATAGAATCCTTAGGGGTAGGGAATGCTGAAGCTTTCTTT. Amino acids: CASSIESLGVGNAEAFF.